The 7 T cell receptor beta chains given below trace back to one sample, sequenced in a study of beta chain features in type 1 diabetes. Investigators reverse transcribed all isolated RNA, so they sequenced expressed TCRB transcripts. Sequenced by immunoSEQ multiplex PCR; TCRdb stores in-frame clones only, minus some. The sample has 550,000 to 850,000 clones; roughly 13% are singletons. Antigens of these TCRs are unknown. Findings of the study overall: Type 1 diabetes patients showed a moderate but significant shortening of TCRB CDR3s in all four CD4+ subsets.

Material for sequencing was naive CD4+ T cells from blood. These receptors were obtained from a man between 18 and 35 years old with type 1 diabetes.

The chain recombines TRBV7-6 with TRBJ2-1; 11 bases agree with TRBD1. V shed 5 bases, J shed 9 bases, and the junction held 18 bases outside the gene matches. This CDR3 region has 18 residues. The germline gives CDR1 SGHVS, CDR2 FNYEAQ. The CDR3 coding sequence is TGTGCCAGCAGCCCAGTGGGACAGGGGGTAACCTTGGGCGGTGAGCAGTTCTTC. Its translation: CASSPVGQGVTLGGEQFF.

The chain links TRBV19 to TRBJ1-1; 7 bases line up with TRBD1. Looked up from germline, CDR1 is LNHDA and CDR2 is SQIVND (reference sequence). V was pared by 10 bases and J by 2 bases, with 13 bases of the junction left unmatched. The CDR3 is made up of 15 amino acids. Here the CDR3 reads CATHRGSGVNTEAFF. Written as DNA, the CDR3 is TGTGCCACCCACAGGGGTTCGGGGGTCAACACTGAAGCTTTCTTT.

In DNA, the CDR3 is TGCGCCAGCAGCCAATACCGGGACGAGAGCTCCTACGAGCAGTACTTC. This encodes CASSQYRDESSYEQYF. The chain combines TRBV4-1 with TRBJ2-7; tentatively, D is TRBD1 or TRBD2 (5 bases each). V was pared by 2 bases and J by 0 bases, with 14 bases between. Germline loops: CDR1 MGHRA, CDR2 YSYEKL. There are 16 residues in the CDR3.

This clone showed up just a few times. The V gene is TRBV25-1, the J gene TRBJ2-6; maybe TRBD2 (6 bases). The V gene lost 1 base and the J gene lost 2 bases, with 12 bases spanning the gap. CDR1 is MGHDK, CDR2 SYGVNS, per germline. The CDR3 has 17 residues. CDR3 protein: CASSESLPGAGANVLTF. The CDR3 DNA sequence: TGTGCCAGCAGTGAATCCCTTCCGGGGGCTGGGGCCAACGTCCTGACTTTC.

CDR3 nucleotide sequence: TGCAGCGTTCAATCGGGGCTAGGCTCTGGAAACACCATATATTTT. Encoded protein: CSVQSGLGSGNTIYF. This rearrangement joins TRBV29-1 to TRBJ1-3; the D gene is possibly TRBD1 (5 bases). The CDR3 totals 15 residues. Trimming cost V 5 bases and J 0 bases, with 14 bases left between them. CDR1 and CDR2 (germline): SQVTM, ANQGSEA.

V is TRBV5-1 and J is TRBJ2-1, with 7 bases aligning to TRBD1. V trimming: 4 bases; J trimming: 2 bases; junction bases outside the gene matches: 12. Per germline, CDR1 SGHRS and CDR2 YFSETQ. This CDR3 comprises 17 residues. The CDR3 is CASSPTRQRGPYNEQFF. As DNA, the CDR3 is TGCGCCAGCAGCCCGACACGACAGAGGGGGCCCTACAATGAGCAGTTCTTC.

The chain employs TRBV10-3 and TRBJ1-1, with 7 bases identical to TRBD1. V was clipped by 10 bases and J by 1 base; unmatched bases: 3. Germline assignment: CDR1 ENHRY and CDR2 SYGVKD. CDR3 size: 12 residues. This CDR3 reads CATRDRNTEAFF. In DNA form, the CDR3 reads TGTGCCACGCGGGACAGGAACACTGAAGCTTTCTTT.